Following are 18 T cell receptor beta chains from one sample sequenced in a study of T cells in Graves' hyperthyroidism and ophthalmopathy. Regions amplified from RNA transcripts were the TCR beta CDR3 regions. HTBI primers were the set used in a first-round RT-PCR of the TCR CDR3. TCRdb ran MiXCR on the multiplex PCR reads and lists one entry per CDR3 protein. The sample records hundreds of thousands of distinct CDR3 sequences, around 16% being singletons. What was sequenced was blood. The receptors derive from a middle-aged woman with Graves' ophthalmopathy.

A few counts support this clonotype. CDR3 nucleotide sequence: TGTGCCAGCAGCGGATCCGGCCAGGCAAACTATGGCTACACCTTC. As protein: CASSGSGQANYGYTF. The V and J genes are TRBV7-9 and TRBJ1-2; no reliable D call. The CDR3 has 15 residues. The germline V gene has CDR1 SEHNR and CDR2 FQNEAQ (reference sequence). Trimming shortened V by 5 bases and J by 2 bases, and 15 bases separated the two germline ends.

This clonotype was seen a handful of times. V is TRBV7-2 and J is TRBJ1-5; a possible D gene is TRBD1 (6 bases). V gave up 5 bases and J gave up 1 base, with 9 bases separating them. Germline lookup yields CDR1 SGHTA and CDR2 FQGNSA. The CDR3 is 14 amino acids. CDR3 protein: CASSTGQSNQPQHF. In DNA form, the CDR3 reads TGTGCCAGCAGCACAGGACAGAGCAATCAGCCCCAGCATTTT.

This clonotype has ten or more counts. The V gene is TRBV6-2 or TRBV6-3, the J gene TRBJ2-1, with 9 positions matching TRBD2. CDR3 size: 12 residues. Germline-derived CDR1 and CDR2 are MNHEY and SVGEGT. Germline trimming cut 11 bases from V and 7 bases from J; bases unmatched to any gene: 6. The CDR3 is CAARTSVNEQFF. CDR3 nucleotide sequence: TGTGCCGCAAGGACTAGCGTGAATGAGCAGTTCTTC.

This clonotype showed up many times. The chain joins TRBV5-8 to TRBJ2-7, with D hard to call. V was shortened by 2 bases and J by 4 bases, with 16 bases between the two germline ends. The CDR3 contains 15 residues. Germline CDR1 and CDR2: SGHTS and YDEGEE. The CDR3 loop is CASSFPGSSGYEQYF. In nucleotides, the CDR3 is TGTGCCAGCAGCTTTCCCGGTTCCTCCGGATACGAGCAGTACTTC.

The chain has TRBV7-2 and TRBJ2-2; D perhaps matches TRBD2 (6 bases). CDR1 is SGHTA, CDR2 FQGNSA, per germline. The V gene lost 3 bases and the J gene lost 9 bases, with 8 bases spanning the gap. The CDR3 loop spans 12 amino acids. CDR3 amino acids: CASSFAGRELFF. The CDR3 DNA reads TGTGCCAGCAGCTTTGCGGGAAGGGAGCTGTTTTTT. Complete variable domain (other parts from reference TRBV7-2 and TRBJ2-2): GAGVSQSPSNKVTEKGKDVELRCDPISGHTALYWYRQSLGQGLEFLIYFQGNSAPDKSGLPSDRFSAERTGGSVSTLTIQRTQQEDSAVYLCASSFAGRELFFGEGSRLTVL.

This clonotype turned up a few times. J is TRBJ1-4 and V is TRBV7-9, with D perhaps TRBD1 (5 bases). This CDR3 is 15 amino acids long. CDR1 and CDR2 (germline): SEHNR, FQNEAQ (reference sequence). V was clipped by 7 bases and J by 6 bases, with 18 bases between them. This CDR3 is CASKNQGARDEKLFF. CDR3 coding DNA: TGTGCCAGCAAAAACCAGGGAGCCCGGGATGAAAAACTGTTTTTT.

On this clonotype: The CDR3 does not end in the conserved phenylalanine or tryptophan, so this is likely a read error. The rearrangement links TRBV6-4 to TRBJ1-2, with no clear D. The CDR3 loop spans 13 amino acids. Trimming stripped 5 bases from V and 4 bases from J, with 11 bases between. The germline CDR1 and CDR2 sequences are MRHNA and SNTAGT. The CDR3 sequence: CASSTDVRYGYTL. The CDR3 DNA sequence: TGTGCCAGCAGTACGGACGTACGCTATGGCTACACCCTC.

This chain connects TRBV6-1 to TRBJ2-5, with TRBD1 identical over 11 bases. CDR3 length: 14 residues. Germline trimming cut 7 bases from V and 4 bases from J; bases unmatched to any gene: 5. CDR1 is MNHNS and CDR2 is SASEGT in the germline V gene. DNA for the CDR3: TGTGCCAGCAAGATCGGACAGGGGGCAGAGACCCAGTACTTC. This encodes CASKIGQGAETQYF.

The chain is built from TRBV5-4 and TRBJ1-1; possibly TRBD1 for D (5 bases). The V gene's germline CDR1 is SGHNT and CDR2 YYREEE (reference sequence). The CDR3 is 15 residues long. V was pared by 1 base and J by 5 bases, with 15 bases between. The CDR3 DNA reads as TGTGCCAGCAGCTTGAATAGTGCCTCAGGGACTGAAGCTTTCTTT. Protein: CASSLNSASGTEAFF.

CDR3 nucleotide sequence: TGTGCCAGCAGTGATCCGGGACAGGTGGTCTACGAGCAGTACTTC. This gives the protein CASSDPGQVVYEQYF. The rearrangement uses TRBV28 and TRBJ2-7, with 8 positions matching TRBD1. The CDR3 covers 15 residues. In germline, CDR1 is MDHEN, CDR2 SYDVKM. V gave up 5 bases and J gave up 3 bases; unmatched junction bases: 9.

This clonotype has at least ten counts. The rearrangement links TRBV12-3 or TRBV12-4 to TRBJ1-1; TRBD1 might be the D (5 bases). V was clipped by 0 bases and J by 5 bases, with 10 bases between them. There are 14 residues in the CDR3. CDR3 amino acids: CASSLAAGSTEAFF. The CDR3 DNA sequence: TGTGCCAGCAGTTTAGCGGCAGGGTCAACTGAAGCTTTCTTT.

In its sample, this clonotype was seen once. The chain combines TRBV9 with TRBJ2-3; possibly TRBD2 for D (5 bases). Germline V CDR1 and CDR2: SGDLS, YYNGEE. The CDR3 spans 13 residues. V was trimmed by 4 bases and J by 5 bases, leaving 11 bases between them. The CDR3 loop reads CASSSPEGDTQYF. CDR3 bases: TGTGCCAGCAGCTCACCCGAGGGAGATACGCAGTATTTT.

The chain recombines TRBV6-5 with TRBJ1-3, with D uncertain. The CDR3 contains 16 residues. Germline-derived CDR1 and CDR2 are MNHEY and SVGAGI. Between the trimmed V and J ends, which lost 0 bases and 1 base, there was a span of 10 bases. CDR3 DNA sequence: TGTGCCAGCAGTTACTCGGCAGGATCTTCTGGAAACACCATATATTTT. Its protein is CASSYSAGSSGNTIYF.

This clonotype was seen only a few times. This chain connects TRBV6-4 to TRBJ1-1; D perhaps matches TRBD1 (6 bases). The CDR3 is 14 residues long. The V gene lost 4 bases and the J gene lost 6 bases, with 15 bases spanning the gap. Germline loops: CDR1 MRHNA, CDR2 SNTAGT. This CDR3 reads CASSAEGGRAEAFF. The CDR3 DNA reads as TGTGCCAGCAGTGCCGAGGGGGGGAGGGCTGAAGCTTTCTTT.

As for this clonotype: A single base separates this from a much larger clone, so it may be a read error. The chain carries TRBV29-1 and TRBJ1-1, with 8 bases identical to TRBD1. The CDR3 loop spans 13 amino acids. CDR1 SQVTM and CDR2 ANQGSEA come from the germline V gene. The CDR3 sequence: CSVDDRGGTGAFF. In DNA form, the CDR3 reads TGCAGCGTTGATGACAGGGGTGGCACTGGAGCTTTCTTT.

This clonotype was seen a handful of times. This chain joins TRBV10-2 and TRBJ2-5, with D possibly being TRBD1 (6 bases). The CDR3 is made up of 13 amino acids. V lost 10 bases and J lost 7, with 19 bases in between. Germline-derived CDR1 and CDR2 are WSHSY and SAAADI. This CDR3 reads CATGDTIHGTQYF. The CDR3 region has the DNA TGCGCCACCGGGGACACTATTCACGGGACCCAGTACTTC.

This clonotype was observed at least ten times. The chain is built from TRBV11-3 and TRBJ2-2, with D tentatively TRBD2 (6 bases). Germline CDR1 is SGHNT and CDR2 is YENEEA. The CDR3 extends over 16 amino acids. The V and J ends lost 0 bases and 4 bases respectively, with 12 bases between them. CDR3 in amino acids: CASSLDRGASTGELFF. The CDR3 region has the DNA TGTGCCAGCAGCTTAGACCGCGGGGCGAGCACCGGGGAGCTGTTTTTT.

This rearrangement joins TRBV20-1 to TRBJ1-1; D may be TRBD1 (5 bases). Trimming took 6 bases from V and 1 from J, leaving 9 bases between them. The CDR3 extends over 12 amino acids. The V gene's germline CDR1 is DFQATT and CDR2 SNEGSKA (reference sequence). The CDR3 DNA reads TGCAGTGCCACGGGACCGAACACTGAAGCTTTCTTT. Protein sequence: CSATGPNTEAFF.